The 18 T cell receptor beta chains below all came from one sample that was sequenced in a study of T-cell memory formation after mild COVID-19. TCRdb ran MiXCR on the 5' RACE reads and lists one entry per CDR3 protein. Found here are 350,000 to 450,000 distinct CDR3 sequences, 20% of them singletons; the top ten hold 8.4%. The specimen was PBMCs or a T cell subset sorted from them (not recorded which). Receptor source: an adult woman who had mild COVID-19 (a few samples of this study predate the infection). Cell type and time point are not known.

This clonotype was observed a few times. The rearrangement links TRBV19 to TRBJ2-2, with D hard to call. The CDR3 is 13 amino acids. Germline lookup yields CDR1 LNHDA and CDR2 SQIVND (reference sequence). The V and J ends lost 5 bases and 7 bases respectively, with 11 bases between them. The chain's CDR3 is CASSSRPSGELFF. CDR3 DNA sequence: TGTGCCAGTAGTTCTCGTCCTAGCGGGGAGCTGTTTTTT.

The chain carries TRBV5-1 and TRBJ1-3, with D unclear. The V gene's germline CDR1 is SGHRS and CDR2 YFSETQ. The CDR3 runs to 14 residues. The ends were cut back, 0 bases at V and 2 bases at J, with 6 bases in the middle. Here the CDR3 reads CASSLGVAGNTIYF. The CDR3 DNA is TGCGCCAGCAGCTTGGGTGTTGCTGGAAACACCATATATTTT. Supplemented by reference TRBV5-1 and TRBJ1-3, the full variable domain reads KAGVTQTPRYLIKTRGQQVTLSCSPISGHRSVSWYQQTPGQGLQFLFEYFSETQRNKGNFPGRFSGRQFSNSRSEMNVSTLELGDSALYLCASSLGVAGNTIYFGEGSWLTVV.

The gene calls are TRBV10-3 and TRBJ2-5; D gene unclear. Deletions cut 0 bases from V and 5 bases from J, with 7 bases between. Germline loops: CDR1 ENHRY, CDR2 SYGVKD. This CDR3 spans 13 amino acids. This CDR3 is CAISESLGETQYF. The CDR3 DNA is TGTGCCATCAGTGAGTCGCTTGGTGAGACCCAGTACTTC.

The chain employs TRBV6-5 and TRBJ1-5; no clear D gene. The CDR3 consists of 15 residues. Germline lookup yields CDR1 MNHEY and CDR2 SVGAGI. The germline V and J ends were trimmed by 2 bases and 2 bases, with 10 bases remaining between them. CDR3 sequence: CASSYTSWGNQPQHF. The CDR3 DNA is TGTGCCAGCAGTTACACCTCGTGGGGCAATCAGCCCCAGCATTTT.

This clonotype was picked up many times. The genes are TRBV5-1 and TRBJ2-5; 13 nucleotides match TRBD2. Germline V gene data show CDR1 as SGHRS and CDR2 as YFSETQ. The trim removed 0 bases at V and 5 bases at J, leaving 4 bases unmatched. The CDR3 loop spans 16 amino acids. This CDR3 is CASSLGTSGSRETQYF. DNA of the CDR3: TGCGCCAGCAGCTTGGGGACTAGCGGGAGCCGTGAGACCCAGTACTTC.

There are a few counts of this clonotype. The chain has TRBV29-1 and TRBJ1-1; no clear D. V shed 0 bases and J shed 6 bases, with 5 bases lying between them. The germline V gene has CDR1 SQVTM and CDR2 ANQGSEA. The length of the CDR3 is 11 residues. The CDR3: CSVEEGPEAFF. The CDR3, as DNA: TGCAGCGTTGAAGAGGGCCCTGAAGCTTTCTTT.

This clonotype came up a few times. This chain links TRBV7-9 with TRBJ2-3; TRBD2 agrees at 10 bases. After removal of 4 bases from V and 2 bases from J, the junction contained 6 bases not matched to a gene. Germline CDR1 and CDR2: SEHNR and FQNEAQ (reference sequence). The CDR3 runs to 16 residues. This CDR3 is CASSSGLAEVTDTQYF. The CDR3 region has the DNA TGTGCCAGCAGCTCAGGACTAGCGGAAGTCACAGATACGCAGTATTTT.

Only one count was recorded for this clonotype. CDR3 region: CASSVARLLSGNTIYF. CDR3 DNA sequence: TGTGCCAGCAGCGTAGCTCGACTTCTATCTGGAAACACCATATATTTT. V gene TRBV9 combines with J gene TRBJ1-3; D call uncertain. This CDR3 is built from 16 residues. CDR1 SGDLS and CDR2 YYNGEE come from the germline V gene. Deletions cut 0 bases from V and 1 base from J, with 11 bases between.

This clonotype was counted a few times. The V gene is TRBV7-9, the J gene TRBJ2-7; 10 bases are a match to TRBD1. After removal of 5 bases from V and 7 bases from J, the junction contained 8 bases not matched to a gene. The CDR3 consists of 14 residues. CDR1 SEHNR and CDR2 FQNEAQ come from the germline V gene (reference sequence). The CDR3 DNA is TGTGCCAGCAGCGAAAGACAGGGGGCTAAAGAGCAGTACTTC. Amino acids: CASSERQGAKEQYF.

The chain's CDR3 is CASSPYGQIYEQYF. The CDR3 DNA sequence: TGTGCCAGCAGCCCTTACGGACAGATCTACGAGCAGTACTTC. The chain joins TRBV7-9 to TRBJ2-7; D may be TRBD1 (6 bases). CDR3 length: 14 amino acids. The V end was cut by 5 bases, the J end by 3 bases, with 14 bases between. Germline V gives CDR1 SEHNR, CDR2 FQNEAQ (reference sequence).

The sample holds a few counts of this clonotype. This chain uses TRBV6-2 or TRBV6-3 with TRBJ2-1; 8 nucleotides agree with TRBD2. From germline, CDR1 is MNHEY and CDR2 SVGEGT. CDR3 size: 17 residues. Trimming removed 4 bases from V and 3 bases from J; junction bases left unmatched: 11. Written as DNA, the CDR3 is TGTGCCAGCAGTTCACTGGGGGCGGGAGGTATCTACAATGAGCAGTTCTTC. Residues: CASSSLGAGGIYNEQFF.

A few counts support this clonotype. The chain employs TRBV20-1 and TRBJ1-2; D unresolved. Germline-derived CDR1 and CDR2 are DFQATT and SNEGSKA (reference sequence). The CDR3 loop spans 13 amino acids. The ends were cut back, 0 bases at V and 5 bases at J, with 10 bases in the middle. CDR3 in amino acids: CSARDFIWYGYTF. CDR3 sequence (DNA): TGCAGTGCTAGAGATTTTATTTGGTATGGCTACACCTTC.

In this sample, this clonotype turned up a few times. V is TRBV7-2 and J is TRBJ1-1, with D uncertain. The CDR3 loop spans 14 amino acids. CDR1 is SGHTA, CDR2 FQGNSA, per germline. V shed 5 bases and J shed 5 bases, with 15 bases lying between them. The CDR3: CASSRNSRGTEAFF. The CDR3 coding sequence is TGTGCCAGCAGCCGCAATTCCCGAGGGACTGAAGCTTTCTTT.

The J gene is TRBJ2-5, the V gene TRBV11-3, with 9 bases identical to TRBD2. The germline V gene has CDR1 SGHNT and CDR2 YENEEA. The CDR3 loop spans 15 amino acids. The J segment lost 1 base and the V segment lost 5 bases, leaving 5 bases of the junction unmatched. CDR3 residues: CASSTRLAAQETQYF. In DNA form, the CDR3 reads TGTGCCAGCAGCACGCGACTAGCGGCCCAAGAGACCCAGTACTTC.

The V gene is TRBV11-2, the J gene TRBJ2-7; D gene unclear. Germline V lookup: CDR1 SGHAT, CDR2 FQNNGV. V was cut by 3 bases and J by 1 base, with 7 bases left in between. The CDR3 consists of 13 residues. CDR3 sequence (DNA): TGTGCCAGCAGCTTGCCGAGATCCTACGAGCAGTACTTC. It is translated as CASSLPRSYEQYF.

The chain uses TRBV6-6 and TRBJ2-3; D possibly uses TRBD1 or TRBD2 (6 bases each). The CDR3 consists of 13 residues. V lost 7 bases and J 5 bases, leaving 13 bases between the germline ends. CDR1 is MNHNY, CDR2 SVGAGI, per germline (reference sequence). The chain's CDR3 is CASKPGAGDTQYF. CDR3 in DNA: TGTGCCAGCAAGCCGGGGGCAGGAGATACGCAGTATTTT.

This clonotype showed up just a few times. The chain links TRBV5-1 to TRBJ2-2; D is possibly TRBD2 (6 bases). The germline V gene has CDR1 SGHRS and CDR2 YFSETQ. The CDR3 consists of 16 residues. The V end lost 1 base, the J end lost 0 bases, and 10 bases lay between the germline ends. The CDR3 region has the DNA TGCGCCAGCAGCTTGCATCCGGGAGCGAACACCGGGGAGCTGTTTTTT. Translating it yields CASSLHPGANTGELFF.

The chain employs TRBV25-1 and TRBJ1-1; weak D call: TRBD1 (5 bases). CDR3 length: 13 residues. V was shortened by 1 base and J by 11 bases, with 14 bases between the two germline ends. Germline CDR1 is MGHDK and CDR2 is SYGVNS. The CDR3 is CASSESLGVRAFF. CDR3 nucleotide sequence: TGTGCCAGCAGTGAATCTTTGGGGGTGCGGGCTTTCTTT.